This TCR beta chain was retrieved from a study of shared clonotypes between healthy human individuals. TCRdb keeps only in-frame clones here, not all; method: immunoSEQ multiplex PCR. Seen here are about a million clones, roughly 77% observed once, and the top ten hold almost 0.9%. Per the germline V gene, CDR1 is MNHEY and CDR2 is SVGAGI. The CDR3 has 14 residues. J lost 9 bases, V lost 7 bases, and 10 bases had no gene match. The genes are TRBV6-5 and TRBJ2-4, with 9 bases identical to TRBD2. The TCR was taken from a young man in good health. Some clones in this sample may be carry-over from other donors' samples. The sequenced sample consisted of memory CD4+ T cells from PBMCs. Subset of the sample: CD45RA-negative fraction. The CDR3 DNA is TGTGCCAGCACGGCGGGAGGGCCCTCAGGCATTCAGTACTTC. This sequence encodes CASTAGGPSGIQYF.